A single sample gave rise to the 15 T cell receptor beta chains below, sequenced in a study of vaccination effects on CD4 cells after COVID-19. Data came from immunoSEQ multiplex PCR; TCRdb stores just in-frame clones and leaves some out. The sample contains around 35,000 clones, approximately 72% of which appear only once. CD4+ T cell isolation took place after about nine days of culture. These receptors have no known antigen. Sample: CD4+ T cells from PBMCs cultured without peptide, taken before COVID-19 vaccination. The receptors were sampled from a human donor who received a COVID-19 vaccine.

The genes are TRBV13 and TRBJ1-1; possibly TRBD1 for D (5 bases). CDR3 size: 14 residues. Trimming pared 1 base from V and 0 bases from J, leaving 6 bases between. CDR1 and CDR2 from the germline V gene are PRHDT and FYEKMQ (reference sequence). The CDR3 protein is CASSLVGVNTEAFF. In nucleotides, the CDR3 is TGTGCCAGCAGCTTAGTGGGGGTGAACACTGAAGCTTTCTTT. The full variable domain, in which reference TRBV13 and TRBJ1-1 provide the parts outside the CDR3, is AAGVIQSPRHLIKEKRETATLKCYPIPRHDTVYWYQQGPGQDPQFLISFYEKMQSDKGSIPDRFSAQQFSDYHSELNMSSLELGDSALYFCASSLVGVNTEAFFGQGTRLTVV.

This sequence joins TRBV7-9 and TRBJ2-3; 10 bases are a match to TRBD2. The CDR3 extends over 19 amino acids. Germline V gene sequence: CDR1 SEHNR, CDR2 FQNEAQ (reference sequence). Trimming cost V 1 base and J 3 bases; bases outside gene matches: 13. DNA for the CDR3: TGTGCCAGCAGCTTAGGGTTACTAGCGGGGCCACGAGGTACAGATACGCAGTATTTT. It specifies CASSLGLLAGPRGTDTQYF. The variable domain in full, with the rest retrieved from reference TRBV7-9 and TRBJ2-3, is DTGVSQNPRHKITKRGQNVTFRCDPISEHNRLYWYRQTLGQGPEFLTYFQNEAQLEKSRLLSDRFSAERPKGSFSTLEIQRTEQGDSAMYLCASSLGLLAGPRGTDTQYFGPGTRLTVL.

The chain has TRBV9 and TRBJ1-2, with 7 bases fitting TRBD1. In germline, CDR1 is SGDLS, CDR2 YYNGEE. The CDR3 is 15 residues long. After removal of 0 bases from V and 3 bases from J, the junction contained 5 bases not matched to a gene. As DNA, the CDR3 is TGTGCCAGCAGCGTAGTAGCAGGGGGAGACTATGGCTACACCTTC. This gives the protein CASSVVAGGDYGYTF.

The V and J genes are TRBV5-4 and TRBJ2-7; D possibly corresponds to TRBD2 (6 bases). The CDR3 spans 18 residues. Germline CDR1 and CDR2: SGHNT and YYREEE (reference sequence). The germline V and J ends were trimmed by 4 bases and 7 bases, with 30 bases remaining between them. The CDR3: CASSVGTYLGHSSLEQYF. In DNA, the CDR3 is TGTGCCAGCAGCGTAGGGACTTATCTCGGACATTCATCGCTTGAGCAGTACTTC.

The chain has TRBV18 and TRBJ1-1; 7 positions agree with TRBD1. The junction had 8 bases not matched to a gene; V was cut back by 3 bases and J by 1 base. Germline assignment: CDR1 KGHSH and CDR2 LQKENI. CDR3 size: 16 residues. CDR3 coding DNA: TGTGCCAGCTCACCCCGGACAGGAAGGGCGAACACTGAAGCTTTCTTT. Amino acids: CASSPRTGRANTEAFF.

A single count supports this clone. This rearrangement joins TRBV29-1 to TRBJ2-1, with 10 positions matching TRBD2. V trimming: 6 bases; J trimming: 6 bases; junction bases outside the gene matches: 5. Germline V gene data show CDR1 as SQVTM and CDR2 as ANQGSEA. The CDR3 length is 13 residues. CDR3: CSVAWTSGNEQFF. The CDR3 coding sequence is TGCAGCGTAGCCTGGACTAGCGGCAATGAGCAGTTCTTC.

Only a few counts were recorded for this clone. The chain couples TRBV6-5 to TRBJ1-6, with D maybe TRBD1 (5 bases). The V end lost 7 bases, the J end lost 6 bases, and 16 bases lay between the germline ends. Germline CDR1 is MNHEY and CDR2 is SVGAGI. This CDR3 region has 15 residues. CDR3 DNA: TGTGCCAGCAACTCGGGGGGATTCTTTAATTCACCCCTCCACTTT. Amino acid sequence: CASNSGGFFNSPLHF.

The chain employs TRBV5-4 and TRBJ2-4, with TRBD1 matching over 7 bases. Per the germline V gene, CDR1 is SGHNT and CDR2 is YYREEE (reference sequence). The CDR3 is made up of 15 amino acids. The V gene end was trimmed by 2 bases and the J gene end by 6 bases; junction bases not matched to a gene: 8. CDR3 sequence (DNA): TGTGCCAGCAGCTTCGCCGGGACAGTCGGAAACATTCAGTACTTC. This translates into CASSFAGTVGNIQYF.

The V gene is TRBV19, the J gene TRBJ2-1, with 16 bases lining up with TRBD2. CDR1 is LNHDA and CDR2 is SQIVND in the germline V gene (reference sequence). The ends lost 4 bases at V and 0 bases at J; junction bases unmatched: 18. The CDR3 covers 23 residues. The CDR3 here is CASSSTFHRGLAGGPSSYNEQFF. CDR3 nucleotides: TGTGCCAGTAGTAGCACCTTTCACAGGGGACTAGCGGGAGGGCCGAGCTCCTACAATGAGCAGTTCTTC.

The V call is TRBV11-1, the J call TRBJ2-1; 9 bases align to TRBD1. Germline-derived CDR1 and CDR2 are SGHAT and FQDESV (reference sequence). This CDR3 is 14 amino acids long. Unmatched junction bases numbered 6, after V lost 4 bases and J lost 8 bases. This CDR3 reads CASSYRGLVDEQFF. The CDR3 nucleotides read TGTGCCAGCAGCTACAGGGGGCTCGTAGATGAGCAGTTCTTC.

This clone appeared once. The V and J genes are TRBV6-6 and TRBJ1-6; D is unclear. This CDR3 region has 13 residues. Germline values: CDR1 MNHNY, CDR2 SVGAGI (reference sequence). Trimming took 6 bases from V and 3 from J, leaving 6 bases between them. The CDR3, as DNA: TGTGCCAGCAGCGACCTCTATAATTCACCCCTCCACTTT. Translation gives CASSDLYNSPLHF.

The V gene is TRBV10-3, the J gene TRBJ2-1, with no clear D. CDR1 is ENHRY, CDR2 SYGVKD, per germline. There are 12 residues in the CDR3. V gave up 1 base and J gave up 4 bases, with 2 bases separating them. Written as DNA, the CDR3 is TGTGCCATCAGTGAGTTTTACAATGAGCAGTTCTTC. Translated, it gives CAISEFYNEQFF.

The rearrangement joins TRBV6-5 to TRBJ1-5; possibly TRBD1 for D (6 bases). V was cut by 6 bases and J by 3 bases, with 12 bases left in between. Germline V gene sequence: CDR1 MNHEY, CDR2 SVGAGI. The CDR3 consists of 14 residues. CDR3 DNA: TGTGCCAGCAGCCTAGACAGGTCCAATCAGCCCCAGCATTTT. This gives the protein CASSLDRSNQPQHF.

The CDR3 loop reads CASSPLPTDTEAFF. In DNA, the CDR3 is TGTGCCAGCTCACCACTCCCGACGGACACTGAAGCTTTCTTT. The chain combines TRBV18 with TRBJ1-1; D is unclear. Per the germline V gene, CDR1 is KGHSH and CDR2 is LQKENI. V lost 1 base and J lost 3, with 9 bases in between. This CDR3 is 14 amino acids long.

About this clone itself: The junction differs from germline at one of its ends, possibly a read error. CDR3 protein: CASSQDVGGLQSF. The DNA for the CDR3 is TGTGCCAGCAGCCAAGATGTGGGAGGCCTACAATCTTTT. This chain links TRBV4-2 with TRBJ1-1, with D unresolved. Germline CDR1 reads LGHNA; CDR2 reads YNFKEQ. This CDR3 contains 13 residues.